Each of the 19 T cell receptor beta chains below was sequenced from the same sample in a study of early T cells in non-severe SARS-CoV-2 infection. TCRdb re-called the 5' RACE reads with MiXCR, one entry per CDR3 protein. In the table there are about 85,000 distinct CDR3 sequences, 13% to 15% of which are singletons. The sample comprised whole blood. The receptors here all came from an adult who was a healthcare worker with PCR-confirmed SARS-CoV-2 infection or an uninfected control (not recorded which).

This clonotype was detected ten times or more. The genes are TRBV14 and TRBJ1-1; D might be TRBD1 (5 bases). The CDR3 runs to 15 residues. V was pared by 3 bases and J by 3 bases, with 14 bases between. CDR1 and CDR2 from the germline V gene are SGHDN and FVKESK. This chain's CDR3 is CASSQLGGSYTEAFF. The CDR3 bases are TGTGCCAGCAGCCAGCTTGGGGGGTCTTACACTGAAGCTTTCTTT.

The genes are TRBV5-1 and TRBJ1-5; no clear D gene. In germline, CDR1 is SGHRS, CDR2 YFSETQ. This CDR3 has 13 amino acids. V shed 1 base and J shed 2 bases, with 4 bases lying between them. CDR3 region: CASSLSGNQPQHF. In DNA form, the CDR3 reads TGCGCCAGCAGCTTGAGTGGCAATCAGCCCCAGCATTTT.

This clonotype was picked up a small number of times. The J gene is TRBJ2-2, the V gene TRBV5-4; maybe TRBD2 (7 bases). The germline gives CDR1 SGHNT, CDR2 YYREEE (reference sequence). CDR3 length: 16 residues. V was cut by 4 bases and J by 5 bases, with 18 bases left in between. The CDR3 spells CASSMGGRARTGELFF. The DNA of the CDR3 is TGTGCCAGCAGCATGGGGGGGCGGGCCCGAACCGGGGAGCTGTTTTTT. Filled out from reference TRBV5-4 and TRBJ2-2, the complete variable domain reads ETGVTQSPTHLIKTRGQQVTLRCSSQSGHNTVSWYQQALGQGPQFIFQYYREEENGRGNFPPRFSGLQFPNYSSELNVNALELDDSALYLCASSMGGRARTGELFFGEGSRLTVL.

CDR3 bases: TGTGCCACCAGTGAACCGCACAGGGGAGGGAATGAGCAGTTCTTC. This translates into CATSEPHRGGNEQFF. J is TRBJ2-1 and V is TRBV24-1; the D call may be TRBD1 or TRBD2 (7 bases each). The CDR3 consists of 15 residues. CDR1 KGHDR and CDR2 SFDVKD come from the germline V gene. Trimming removed 4 bases at V and 7 bases at J, with 16 bases between.

A word on this clonotype: The junction and the germline gene differ at one end; a read error may be behind it. The chain links TRBV20-1 to TRBJ2-5; 10 bases agree with TRBD2. Germline CDR1 and CDR2: DFQATT and SNEGSKA (reference sequence). The length of the CDR3 is 14 residues. The chain's CDR3 is CSARASGSLETRYF. Here the CDR3 DNA reads TGCAGTGCTAGGGCTAGCGGGAGTTTAGAGACCCGGTACTTC.

This chain links TRBV7-2 with TRBJ2-5; 7 bases are shared with TRBD2. Germline V gene lookup returns CDR1 SGHTA and CDR2 FQGNSA. This CDR3 spans 14 amino acids. V lost 1 base, J lost 6 bases, and 5 bases stayed unmatched. The CDR3 here is CASSLELAIQTQYF. In nucleotides, the CDR3 is TGTGCCAGCAGCTTAGAACTAGCGATTCAGACCCAGTACTTC. Full variable domain (missing parts from reference TRBV7-2 and TRBJ2-5): GAGVSQSPSNKVTEKGKDVELRCDPISGHTALYWYRQSLGQGLEFLIYFQGNSAPDKSGLPSDRFSAERTGGSVSTLTIQRTQQEDSAVYLCASSLELAIQTQYFGPGTRLLVL.

At least ten counts were recorded for this clonotype. The chain combines TRBV15 with TRBJ2-1, with TRBD2 identical over 14 bases. The trim removed 8 bases at V and 9 bases at J, leaving 12 bases unmatched. The length of the CDR3 is 16 residues. In germline, CDR1 is LNHNV, CDR2 YYDKDF (reference sequence). The CDR3 here is CATGPGLAGVLGEQFF. The DNA for the CDR3 is TGTGCCACCGGACCGGGACTAGCGGGAGTGTTGGGTGAGCAGTTCTTC.

V is TRBV4-2 and J is TRBJ1-2, with a tentative D call TRBD1 (5 bases). The CDR3 loop spans 13 amino acids. Germline V gives CDR1 LGHNA, CDR2 YNFKEQ. Trimming took 3 bases from V and 2 from J, leaving 7 bases between them. The CDR3 spells CASSQTENYGYTF. In DNA form, the CDR3 reads TGTGCCAGCAGCCAGACAGAAAACTATGGCTACACCTTC.

This clonotype was seen a few times. The chain uses TRBV7-8 and TRBJ2-3; TRBD2 matches at 8 bases. CDR3 length: 16 residues. V gave up 1 base and J gave up 6 bases; unmatched junction bases: 9. Germline assignment: CDR1 SGHVS and CDR2 FQNEAQ. CDR3 DNA sequence: TGTGCCAGCAGCTTAGTAGGCGGGACTAGTCCCGATACGCAGTATTTT. Its translation: CASSLVGGTSPDTQYF.

This chain links TRBV5-1 with TRBJ2-7; 9 positions agree with TRBD1. With V trimmed by 0 bases and J by 4 bases, 17 bases remained unmatched. CDR1 is SGHRS, CDR2 YFSETQ, per germline. This CDR3 is 19 amino acids long. The CDR3 region is CASSLAPLPGQGIVYEQYF. Here the CDR3 DNA reads TGCGCCAGCAGCTTGGCCCCACTGCCGGGACAGGGTATCGTGTACGAGCAGTACTTC.

Only a few counts were recorded for this clonotype. This chain links TRBV12-2 with TRBJ1-6. TRBV12-2 is noted as a pseudogene. This CDR3 is 13 amino acids long. CDR3 bases: TGTGCAAGTCGCTGGGGGAGGAATTCACCCCTCCACTTT. Encoded protein: CASRWGRNSPLHF.

This clonotype was counted a few times. The genes are TRBV9 and TRBJ2-7; D gene ambiguous. The CDR3 runs to 15 residues. Trimming cost V 0 bases and J 0 bases, with 10 bases left between them. CDR1 and CDR2 (germline): SGDLS, YYNGEE. The CDR3 here is CASSVDVGSSYEQYF. For the CDR3, the DNA is TGTGCCAGCAGCGTAGATGTGGGAAGCTCCTACGAGCAGTACTTC.

V and J are TRBV12-3 or TRBV12-4 and TRBJ1-1; the D is unclear. V lost 3 bases and J 5 bases, leaving 13 bases between the germline ends. The CDR3 runs to 14 residues. The CDR3 DNA sequence: TGTGCCAGCAGTTTTGGGCGGCGGCGTACTGAAGCTTTCTTT. It translates to CASSFGRRRTEAFF.

This chain uses TRBV27 with TRBJ2-1; D is perhaps TRBD2 (5 bases). V was shortened by 2 bases and J by 2 bases, with 10 bases between the two germline ends. CDR1 is MNHEY, CDR2 SMNVEV, per germline (reference sequence). This CDR3 is built from 15 residues. CDR3 loop: CASSLGSLPYNEQFF. The CDR3 DNA sequence: TGTGCCAGCAGTTTAGGGAGCCTCCCCTACAATGAGCAGTTCTTC.

This clonotype was recorded a few times. The chain is built from TRBV6-2 or TRBV6-3 and TRBJ2-1, with 8 bases fitting TRBD2. The germline V gene encodes CDR1 MNHEY and CDR2 SVGEGT. The CDR3 loop spans 14 amino acids. Trimming at V came to 5 bases and at J to 6 bases, leaving 6 bases not matched to a gene. The CDR3 here is CASSQTSGSNEQFF. Written as DNA, the CDR3 is TGTGCCAGCAGTCAGACAAGCGGGAGCAATGAGCAGTTCTTC.

The V and J genes are TRBV4-2 and TRBJ2-2; TRBD2 matches at 7 bases. Germline V gene lookup returns CDR1 LGHNA and CDR2 YNFKEQ. J was trimmed by 4 bases and V by 3 bases; bases with no gene match: 14. The CDR3 consists of 18 residues. CDR3 nucleotide sequence: TGTGCCAGCAGCCACCCTCTGCTGCGGGAGCTGACCACCGGGGAGCTGTTTTTT. The encoded protein is CASSHPLLRELTTGELFF.

The rearrangement uses TRBV29-1 and TRBJ2-3; TRBD2 agrees at 7 bases. This CDR3 has 14 residues. V was pared by 5 bases and J by 1 base, with 6 bases of the junction left unmatched. Germline V gene sequence: CDR1 SQVTM, CDR2 ANQGSEA. DNA of the CDR3: TGCAGCGTTCCGGCGGGAGCGGGCACAGATACGCAGTATTTT. It specifies CSVPAGAGTDTQYF.

This clonotype was recorded many times. This chain uses TRBV20-1 with TRBJ2-3; D call uncertain. The V gene's germline CDR1 is DFQATT and CDR2 SNEGSKA (reference sequence). The CDR3 length is 15 residues. Trimming pared 0 bases from V and 1 base from J, leaving 11 bases between. CDR3 amino acids: CSARDGVKGTDTQYF. The CDR3 nucleotides are TGCAGTGCTAGAGATGGGGTTAAGGGCACAGATACGCAGTATTTT.

This clonotype appeared many times. The gene calls are TRBV19 and TRBJ2-3; a possible D gene is TRBD2 (5 bases). Looked up from germline, CDR1 is LNHDA and CDR2 is SQIVND (reference sequence). The CDR3 length is 17 residues. V was shortened by 5 bases and J by 3 bases, with 21 bases between the two germline ends. As DNA, the CDR3 is TGTGCCAGTAGTCTAACCTCACGGGGTAGGCCTACAGATACGCAGTATTTT. Translated, it gives CASSLTSRGRPTDTQYF.